These 17 T cell receptor beta chains came from one sample sequenced in a study of shared clonotypes between healthy human individuals. Sequenced by immunoSEQ multiplex PCR; TCRdb stores in-frame clones only, minus some. The sample lists about 2.1 million clones, roughly 93% occurring once. Naive CD8 populations comprised CD45RO-negative cells positively selected for CCR7, excluding terminally differentiated effector memory CD45RA+ cells. Sample: naive CD8+ T cells from PBMCs. The receptors originated from a man aged 18-30 years in good health. Some clones in this sample may be carry-over from other donors' samples.

The chain combines TRBV5-4 with TRBJ2-7, with a weak D call TRBD1 (6 bases). In germline, CDR1 is SGHNT, CDR2 YYREEE (reference sequence). The germline V and J ends were trimmed by 2 bases and 2 bases, with 14 bases remaining between them. The CDR3 is made up of 15 amino acids. CDR3 DNA sequence: TGTGCCAGCAGCTTCAGGGGCTCTTTCCCCTACGAGCAGTACTTC. Translated, it gives CASSFRGSFPYEQYF.

This chain uses TRBV11-1 with TRBJ2-5, with TRBD2 matching over 10 bases. CDR1 is SGHAT, CDR2 FQDESV, per germline (reference sequence). The CDR3 contains 17 residues. V dropped 0 bases and J dropped 5; count of bases not matched to a gene: 9. For the CDR3, the DNA is TGTGCCAGCAGCTTAGCGCTGAATAGCGGGAGGTTTGAGACCCAGTACTTC. This sequence encodes CASSLALNSGRFETQYF.

This clone was counted a single time. The V gene is TRBV6-1, the J gene TRBJ1-2; D is unresolved. Germline CDR1 and CDR2: MNHNS and SASEGT. Trimming shortened V by 0 bases and J by 2 bases, and 16 bases separated the two germline ends. This CDR3 is built from 17 residues. The CDR3 nucleotides are TGTGCCAGCAGTGAAGCGGAAATCGGGTTGGCAAACTATGGCTACACCTTC. Translation: CASSEAEIGLANYGYTF.

The chain has TRBV15 and TRBJ1-1, with D possibly matching TRBD1 (6 bases). The length of the CDR3 is 14 residues. CDR1 is LNHNV and CDR2 is YYDKDF in the germline V gene (reference sequence). Deletions cut 0 bases from V and 3 bases from J, with 8 bases between. For the CDR3, the DNA is TGTGCCACCAGCAGAGAAAGGGGGTACACTGAAGCTTTCTTT. It translates to CATSRERGYTEAFF.

V and J are TRBV27 and TRBJ1-2; D unclear. This CDR3 has 15 amino acids. V lost 6 bases to trimming and J lost 7 bases, with 21 bases between them. Germline V lookup: CDR1 MNHEY, CDR2 SMNVEV (reference sequence). CDR3: CASSPTPGVGLGYTF. CDR3 DNA: TGTGCCAGCAGCCCAACCCCCGGGGTAGGGCTTGGCTACACCTTC.

This rearrangement joins TRBV25-1 to TRBJ2-1; the D gene is possibly TRBD2 (5 bases). Germline CDR1 is MGHDK and CDR2 is SYGVNS. The CDR3 has 15 amino acids. V was clipped by 3 bases and J by 6 bases, with 15 bases between them. CDR3 bases: TGTGCCAGCAGTGATCCCGGGAATGTGCTCAATGAGCAGTTCTTC. Translating it yields CASSDPGNVLNEQFF. The full variable domain, its missing parts supplied by reference TRBV25-1 and TRBJ2-1, is EADIYQTPRYLVIGTGKKITLECSQTMGHDKMYWYQQDPGMELHLIHYSYGVNSTEKGDLSSESTVSRIRTEHFPLTLESARPSHTSQYLCASSDPGNVLNEQFFGPGTRLTVL.

With respect to this clone: Other DNA sequences in this sample translate to the same CDR3. This sequence joins TRBV27 and TRBJ1-2; D uncertain. With 2 bases removed from V and 1 base from J, the gap between germline ends came to 5 bases. The V gene's germline CDR1 is MNHEY and CDR2 SMNVEV (reference sequence). The CDR3 totals 13 residues. The CDR3 bases are TGTGCCAGCAGTTTAAGTCTTAACTATGGCTACACCTTC. Residues: CASSLSLNYGYTF.

The chain's CDR3 is CASRPQGFSYEQYF. The CDR3, as DNA: TGTGCCAGTAGGCCTCAGGGGTTCTCCTACGAGCAGTACTTC. This sequence joins TRBV19 and TRBJ2-7; TRBD1 is a possible D gene (6 bases). V was cut by 6 bases and J by 0 bases, with 12 bases left in between. Germline V gene lookup returns CDR1 LNHDA and CDR2 SQIVND (reference sequence). This CDR3 contains 14 residues.

The CDR3 protein is CASSLNRGFLETQYF. The CDR3 DNA is TGTGCCAGCAGCTTAAACAGGGGATTTTTAGAGACCCAGTACTTC. The rearrangement joins TRBV11-1 to TRBJ2-5; 7 bases fit TRBD1. The CDR3 extends over 15 amino acids. V was pared by 2 bases and J by 4 bases, with 7 bases of the junction left unmatched. Germline V gene lookup returns CDR1 SGHAT and CDR2 FQDESV (reference sequence).

The rearrangement links TRBV27 to TRBJ1-2, with D perhaps matching TRBD1 (6 bases). This CDR3 is built from 17 residues. The ends were cut back, 3 bases at V and 2 bases at J, with 19 bases in the middle. The germline CDR1 and CDR2 sequences are MNHEY and SMNVEV (reference sequence). CDR3 nucleotide sequence: TGTGCCAGCAGTTTCCTTTCCGGGCAGGGGTTAAACTATGGCTACACCTTC. This translates into CASSFLSGQGLNYGYTF.

The gene calls are TRBV6-1 and TRBJ2-7; D is ambiguous. The germline CDR1 and CDR2 sequences are MNHNS and SASEGT. The V end lost 5 bases, the J end lost 0 bases, and 11 bases lay between the germline ends. The CDR3 loop spans 14 amino acids. CDR3 region: CASSRRLNSYEQYF. DNA for the CDR3: TGTGCCAGCAGTCGGCGACTTAACTCCTACGAGCAGTACTTC.

The rearrangement uses TRBV6-1 and TRBJ2-7; D unresolved. Germline V lookup: CDR1 MNHNS, CDR2 SASEGT. The CDR3 contains 12 residues. V was pared by 5 bases and J by 2 bases, with 7 bases between. CDR3 sequence (DNA): TGTGCCAGCAGTCGGGCAGCCTACGAGCAGTACTTC. Translating it yields CASSRAAYEQYF.

The chain recombines TRBV19 with TRBJ2-1; no definite D call. The CDR3 runs to 15 residues. Germline V CDR1 and CDR2: LNHDA, SQIVND (reference sequence). Trimming removed 3 bases at V and 2 bases at J, with 11 bases between. The CDR3 DNA is TGTGCCAGTAGTATCGTCCCCTATGCCTACAATGAGCAGTTCTTC. Amino acids: CASSIVPYAYNEQFF.

The V and J genes are TRBV25-1 and TRBJ2-7, with 7 bases matching TRBD1. The CDR3 is made up of 12 amino acids. With V trimmed by 6 bases and J by 3 bases, 2 bases remained unmatched. Germline CDR1 reads MGHDK; CDR2 reads SYGVNS. This chain's CDR3 is CASRNRGYEQYF. CDR3 bases: TGTGCCAGCAGGAACAGGGGCTACGAGCAGTACTTC.

The rearrangement links TRBV6-1 to TRBJ1-5; D gene ambiguous. CDR3 size: 15 residues. The germline gives CDR1 MNHNS, CDR2 SASEGT. The germline V and J ends were trimmed by 3 bases and 2 bases, with 11 bases remaining between them. This chain's CDR3 is CASSDRFGGNQPQHF. CDR3 DNA sequence: TGTGCCAGCAGTGACAGGTTTGGAGGCAATCAGCCCCAGCATTTT.

This clone showed up just once. The chain is built from TRBV15 and TRBJ2-2; 7 bases align to TRBD1. The CDR3 sequence is 17 residues long. The germline V gene encodes CDR1 LNHNV and CDR2 YYDKDF (reference sequence). Trimming cost V 5 bases and J 6 bases; bases outside gene matches: 15. CDR3 in DNA: TGTGCCACCAGCCCACGAGCAGGGGGTGGCGTCGCCGGGGAGCTGTTTTTT. It codes for CATSPRAGGGVAGELFF.

In regard to this clone: This CDR3 is also generated by other DNA sequences in the sample. The V and J genes are TRBV9 and TRBJ1-2, with D perhaps TRBD1 (5 bases). Germline CDR1 and CDR2: SGDLS and YYNGEE. Between the trimmed V and J ends, which lost 0 bases and 4 bases, there was a span of 13 bases. This CDR3 comprises 15 residues. CDR3 region: CASSVDGGLGYGYTF. DNA for the CDR3: TGTGCCAGCAGCGTAGATGGGGGTCTAGGCTATGGCTACACCTTC.